Listed below are T cell receptor beta chains from one sample, sequenced in a study of identical twins. TCRdb reanalysed the 5' RACE reads using MiXCR and keeps one entry per CDR3 protein. The sample consists of 300,000 to 400,000 distinct CDR3 sequences, roughly an eighth of them appearing once. These same data were also listed under a study on yellow fever vaccine responses in identical twins.

Sequenced input: CD8+ T cells sorted from blood. These receptors all stem from a woman aged 18-35 years in good health. CDR3s leave out the opening cysteine and the closing phenylalanine or tryptophan.

TRBJ2-1,TRBV14,ASSQVSRNEQF
TRBJ1-1,TRBV4-1,ASSQTGRNTEAF
TRBJ1-3,TRBV28,ASSLQPSGNTIY
TRBJ2-3,TRBV7-8,ASSERLAGNTDTQY
TRBJ2-3,TRBV29-1,SVEDPSGTDTQY
TRBJ2-1,TRBV29-1,SVPTSGSKYEQF
TRBJ2-3,TRBV20-1,SARPTSGARADTQY
TRBJ2-5,TRBV5-1,ASSLYGNQETQY
TRBJ2-1,TRBV12-3/TRBV12-4,ASRPGQGNEQF
TRBJ2-5,TRBV4-1,ASSQDGTVVYQETQY
TRBJ2-1,TRBV2,ASKGGYNEQF
TRBJ2-1,TRBV7-6,ASSLVTGDNEQF
TRBJ2-3,TRBV21-1,ASSKEGQREGPDTQY
TRBJ1-1,TRBV6-1,ASSENPGRNTEAF
TRBJ2-1,TRBV2,ASSEQAGWDEQF
TRBJ2-1,TRBV24-1,ATSDATGTGEDNEQF
TRBJ1-5,TRBV7-9,ASSPSGPGNQPQH
TRBJ2-3,TRBV28,ASLLGDTQY
TRBJ2-1,TRBV24-1,ATSDWGTGETNEQF
TRBJ2-3,TRBV5-1,ASSLELERSTDTQY
TRBJ2-3,TRBV6-1,ASSPWERGYTQY
TRBJ1-5,TRBV5-8,ASSFRQPNQPQH
TRBJ2-7,TRBV5-1,ASSLEVPGTSGRLGDEQY
TRBJ2-7,TRBV4-2,ASSQVGTGGGPYEQY
TRBJ2-1,TRBV25-1,ASSLRLGGDEQF
TRBJ1-1,TRBV6-6,ASNEGGTEAF
TRBJ2-5,TRBV2,ASKPLMGTQY
TRBJ2-2,TRBV3-1,ASSQTMIGELF
TRBJ1-2,TRBV10-3,AISVGRQNYGYT
TRBJ2-1,TRBV7-9,ASSPEFGSSYNEQF
TRBJ1-2,TRBV9,ASSVDSYYGYT
TRBJ2-3,TRBV20-1,SARDRGGSRPDTQY
TRBJ1-6,TRBV15,ATSREYRDSPLH
TRBJ1-2,TRBV9,ASSRTGGGYT
TRBJ1-2,TRBV20-1,SARDLSGQASLNYGYT
TRBJ1-5,TRBV12-3/TRBV12-4,ASSLGFGDRGEGYSNQPQH
TRBJ1-1,TRBV12-3/TRBV12-4,ASSRIQVLFGTEAF
TRBJ1-1,TRBV21-1,ASSKVRWQGSTEAF
TRBJ1-1,TRBV10-3,AISPSHAMNTEAF
TRBJ2-1,TRBV2,ASTVGHNNEQF
TRBJ1-6,TRBV28,ASSTGTRYNSPLH
TRBJ2-2,TRBV6-1,ASSETGVRPGELF
TRBJ2-3,TRBV3-1,ASSQGVSSGGSSTDTQY
TRBJ2-1,TRBV20-1,SALRLGSYNEQF
TRBJ2-7,TRBV9,ASSVSGGPSYEQY
TRBJ2-1,TRBV18,ASSLWEYNEQF
TRBJ2-5,TRBV7-9,ASSPGQAWETQY
TRBJ2-5,TRBV27,ASSTFSGSLGETQY
TRBJ2-3,TRBV6-4,ASSGGSGTGPLN
TRBJ2-7,TRBV20-1,SARTASGGSSYEQY
TRBJ2-1,TRBV6-1,ASSEGIGVSEQF
TRBJ2-1,TRBV10-2,ASLKSGGGNEQF
TRBJ1-4,TRBV12-3/TRBV12-4,ASSNGAYATNEKLF
TRBJ2-3,TRBV10-2,ATGTSGTSDTQY